This paragraph covers one T cell receptor beta chain sequence. The data originate from a study of blood T cell repertoires in COVID-19. As for the study in general: Two negative PCRs, clearance, or symptom resolution characterized the recovered Cohort 3 donors. PBMCs, B-cell-depleted T cells, or T cells were the source of the cDNA or gDNA that made up the material. Collection of acute and convalescent COVID-19 samples took place in the United States, Italy and Spain.

Method: immunoSEQ multiplex PCR; TCRdb's copy keeps in-frame clones and lacks some. The profile covers hundreds of thousands of clones, with more than 70% appearing a single time and around 1.9% taken by the ten largest. Cohort placement rested on clinical history that participants reported themselves. Germline values: CDR1 SGHRS, CDR2 YFSETQ. The V end was cut by 1 base, the J end by 0 bases, with 11 bases between. The CDR3 is made up of 17 amino acids. The sequencing sample was made of PBMCs or T cells enriched from blood (not recorded which). The source is a man aged 40-55 years in a cohort exposed to, infected with or recovered from COVID-19 (not recorded which). The chain links TRBV5-1 to TRBJ2-6; D gene ambiguous. The CDR3 spells CASSLSPSSSGANVLTF. Here the CDR3 DNA reads TGCGCCAGCAGCTTGTCTCCCTCTTCCTCTGGGGCCAACGTCCTGACTTTC.